Listed below are T cell receptor beta chains from one sample, sequenced in a study of OX40 agonist ivuxolimab in advanced cancers. Clones were read by immunoSEQ multiplex PCR, and TCRdb kept only the in-frame ones, dropping some. The sample lists 95,000 to 150,000 clones; about 93% were seen once. Material: CD4+ or CD8+ T cells sorted from blood, obtained in a trial of the OX40 agonist ivuxolimab. Receptors originate from an adult with an advanced solid tumor such as melanoma, head and neck, liver or kidney cancer. The CDR3 runs from the conserved cysteine through the conserved F or W. D genes are given only for firm matches. Not every row has a clone size; where given, it reads once, few, many or a size class.

abundance | j_gene | d_gene | v_gene | CDR3aa | CDR3nt
- | TRBJ2-5 | TRBD2 | TRBV20-1 | CSAWGGETQYF | TGCAGCGCCTGGGGGGGAGAGACCCAGTACTTC
once | TRBJ1-2 | TRBD1 | TRBV25-1 | CASSEYWATGQGNYGYTF | TGTGCCAGCAGTGAATATTGGGCGACAGGGCAAGGGAACTATGGCTACACCTTC
- | TRBJ2-7 | TRBD2 | TRBV7-2 | CASSALRLAGYEQYF | TGTGCCAGCAGCGCCCTGCGATTAGCGGGCTACGAGCAGTACTTC
- | TRBJ2-7 | - | TRBV7-7 | CASSHDRSPVSEQYF | TGTGCCAGCAGCCACGACAGGTCCCCCGTATCCGAGCAGTACTTC
few | TRBJ2-7 | - | TRBV18 | CASSPETYEQYF | TGTGCCAGCTCACCCGAAACCTACGAGCAGTACTTC
- | TRBJ2-4 | - | TRBV21-1 | CATGERSKNIQYF | TGTGCCACAGGGGAGAGGAGCAAAAACATTCAGTACTTC
- | TRBJ2-2 | TRBD1 | TRBV18 | CASSPWTGDRKSGELFF | TGTGCCAGCTCCCCGTGGACAGGGGATCGGAAATCCGGGGAGCTGTTTTTT
- | TRBJ2-2 | - | TRBV6-5 | CASGMDWGTGELFF | TGTGCCAGCGGGATGGACTGGGGCACCGGGGAGCTGTTTTTT
- | TRBJ2-5 | TRBD2 | TRBV15 | CATRLAGRQETQYF | TGTGCCACCAGATTAGCGGGCCGCCAAGAGACCCAGTACTTC
- | TRBJ2-1 | TRBD2 | TRBV9 | CASSVGTSGGAVEFF | TGTGCCAGCAGCGTCGGGACTAGCGGGGGGGCCGTGGAGTTCTTC
- | TRBJ2-7 | - | TRBV10-3 | CAISVGQASYEQYF | TGTGCCATCAGTGTGGGGCAGGCCTCCTACGAGCAGTACTTC
- | TRBJ2-7 | TRBD1 | TRBV5-1 | CASSSHGQGANEQYF | TGCGCCAGCAGCTCCCACGGACAGGGGGCGAACGAGCAGTACTTC
- | TRBJ1-1 | - | TRBV5-6 | CASSSLTGRDTEAFF | TGTGCCAGCAGCTCTCTAACGGGTCGGGACACTGAAGCTTTCTTT